The T cell receptor beta chain under discussion was sequenced for a study of tumor-infiltrating lymphocytes in primary liver carcinoma. As for the study in general: Donors had hepatocellular carcinoma or combined HCC and intrahepatic cholangiocarcinoma. Productive TCRbeta read yields ran from roughly 3.9 to 6.8 million per sample and were similar between tissues.

Notes on this clonotype: Its specificity is unknown. One end of the junction varies from germline; a read error may be responsible.

DNA and RNA were both co-extracted from about 19-30 mg of bulk tissue that had not been sorted. Making TCR beta cDNA involved around 500 ng total RNA and a constant-region primer. Three nested multiplex PCR rounds, a slightly modified ARM-PCR, produced the libraries for TCR beta. Researchers ran the first two PCR rounds for 10 cycles each with TRBV1-TRBV30 forward primers and a C-beta reverse primer. Via MiXCR, TCRdb re-called the multiplex PCR reads, giving one row per CDR3 protein. The profile shows roughly 190,000 distinct CDR3 sequences, about 82% of them singletons. Overall study results and limits: Only about 7-25% of top clones occurred in every one of the five tumor regions. Tumors had a top-250-clone fraction that was significantly higher than blood (p = 0.039).

The CDR3 is 14 amino acids. Germline V gene sequence: CDR1 DFQATT, CDR2 SNEGSKA (reference sequence). The sequenced sample was tumor tissue from primary liver carcinoma. The clonotype comes from a middle-aged man with primary liver carcinoma and hepatitis B virus infection. The chain couples TRBV20-1 to TRBJ2-7; possible D gene TRBD1, 6 bases. CDR3 bases: TGCAGTGCTAGAGATCTAACAGGGCACTACGAGCAGCACTTC. This encodes CSARDLTGHYEQHF.